The 8 T cell receptor beta chains below were found in one sample sequenced in a study of tumor-infiltrating lymphocytes in primary liver carcinoma. Co-extraction of both nucleic acids (RNA and DNA) used about 20-33 mg of unsorted bulk tissue. TCR beta cDNA came from roughly 450 ng total RNA, primed with a constant-region primer. Amplification in three nested multiplex PCR rounds with slightly modified ARM-PCR gave rise to TCR beta libraries. TRBV1-TRBV30 forward primers paired with a C-beta reverse primer were used in the first two PCR rounds, which ran roughly 10 cycles each. One entry per CDR3 protein, called by TCRdb with MiXCR from the multiplex PCR reads. Of tens of thousands of distinct CDR3 sequences in the sample, around 69% were seen once. The sequencing input was liver tumor tissue from sampling region 4. Specified subset: tumor region T4, right-lateral pole. Source of these receptors: a man aged 35-49 years with primary liver carcinoma and hepatitis B virus infection.

Comment on this clonotype: The junction and the germline gene differ at one end; a read error may be behind it. The chain employs TRBV11-2 and TRBJ2-6, with TRBD1 identical over 9 bases. The CDR3 is 16 residues long. CDR1 and CDR2 from the germline V gene are SGHAT and FQNNGV. The CDR3 sequence is CASRSGTGPWANVPTF. The CDR3 DNA is TGTGCCAGCAGATCGGGGACAGGGCCTTGGGCCAACGTCCCGACTTTC. The full variable domain, rest sourced from reference TRBV11-2 and TRBJ2-6, is EAGVAQSPRYKIIEKRQSVAFWCNPISGHATLYWYQQILGQGPKLLIQFQNNGVVDDSQLPKDRFSAERLKGVDSTLKIQPAKLEDSAVYLCASRSGTGPWANVPTFGAGSRLTVL.

The rearrangement uses TRBV5-1 and TRBJ1-4; no clear D. Germline V lookup: CDR1 SGHRS, CDR2 YFSETQ. The CDR3 loop spans 15 amino acids. V lost 5 bases and J lost 0, with 11 bases in between. In DNA, the CDR3 is TGCGCCAGCAGTACATCGAGAGCAACTAATGAAAAACTGTTTTTT. It specifies CASSTSRATNEKLFF.

This chain joins TRBV6-1 and TRBJ2-6; 11 bases match TRBD2. The CDR3 sequence is 16 residues long. CDR1 is MNHNS, CDR2 SASEGT, per germline. V shed 10 bases, J shed 1 base, and the junction held 6 bases outside the gene matches. The CDR3 here is CATPTSGKSGANVLTF. The CDR3, as DNA: TGTGCCACCCCGACTAGCGGGAAGTCTGGGGCCAACGTCCTGACTTTC.

Notes on this clonotype: A much larger clone lies a single base off, so this may be a read error. This sequence joins TRBV6-6 and TRBJ2-3; D perhaps matches TRBD1 (5 bases). Between the trimmed V and J ends, which lost 5 bases and 3 bases, there was a span of 12 bases. The germline V gene has CDR1 MNHNY and CDR2 SVGAGI (reference sequence). The CDR3 has 14 residues. Written as DNA, the CDR3 is TGTGCCAGCAGTGTACATGGGGCAACAGATACGCAGTATTTT. Its protein is CASSVHGATDTQYF.

This clonotype appeared many times. A much larger clone lies one base from this, so it may be a read error. V and J are TRBV10-3 and TRBJ1-1; no firm D call. This CDR3 comprises 15 residues. V was pared by 4 bases and J by 0 bases, with 12 bases between. In germline, CDR1 is ENHRY, CDR2 SYGVKD. The CDR3 bases are TGTGCCATCAGTGGGTCTCGGGATATGAACACTGAAGCTTTCTTT. The encoded protein is CAISGSRDMNTEAFF.

This clonotype was seen only once. One end of the junction is discordant with germline, which a read error may explain. The rearrangement uses TRBV12-3 or TRBV12-4 and TRBJ2-7; TRBD1 agrees at 9 bases. This CDR3 has 16 residues. The CDR3 is CANSLNSQTGGDEQYF. Written as DNA, the CDR3 is TGTGCCAACAGTCTTAACTCTCAGACAGGGGGTGACGAGCAGTACTTC.

About this clonotype: Sequence at one end of the junction differs from germline and may be a read error. The chain carries TRBV11-2 and TRBJ2-1; D gene uncertain. The germline V gene has CDR1 SGHAT and CDR2 FQNNGV. The CDR3 extends over 12 amino acids. CDR3 loop: CATSPPHNEQFF. DNA of the CDR3: TGTGCCACCAGCCCCCCCCACAATGAACAGTTCTTC.

The chain is built from TRBV5-5 and TRBJ2-7; TRBD2 might be the D (5 bases). The CDR3 runs 17 residues. CDR1 and CDR2 (germline): SGHKS, YYEKEE (reference sequence). The V end was cut by 9 bases, the J end by 2 bases, with 27 bases between. The CDR3 sequence is CAISLEERLTRPYEQYF. As DNA, the CDR3 is TGTGCCATTAGCTTGGAGGAACGCCTGACTCGGCCCTACGAGCAGTACTTC.